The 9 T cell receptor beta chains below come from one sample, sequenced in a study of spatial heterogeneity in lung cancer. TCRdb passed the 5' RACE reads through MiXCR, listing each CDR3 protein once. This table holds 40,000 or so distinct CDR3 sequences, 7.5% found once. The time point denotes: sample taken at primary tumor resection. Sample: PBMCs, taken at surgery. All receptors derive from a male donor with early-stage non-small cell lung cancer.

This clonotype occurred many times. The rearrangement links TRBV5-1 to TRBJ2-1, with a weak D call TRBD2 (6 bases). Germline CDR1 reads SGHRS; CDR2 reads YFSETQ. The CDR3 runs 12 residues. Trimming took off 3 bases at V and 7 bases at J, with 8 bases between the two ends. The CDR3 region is CASSSTRNEQFF. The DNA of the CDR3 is TGCGCCAGCAGCTCGACTAGGAATGAGCAGTTCTTC.

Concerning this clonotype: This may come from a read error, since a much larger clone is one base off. The CDR3 protein is CVSRTGTGDQPQHF. Here the CDR3 DNA reads TGCGTCAGCAGAACCGGGACAGGGGATCAGCCCCAGCATTTT. The V call is TRBV5-1, the J call TRBJ1-5, with 10 bases fitting TRBD1. The CDR3 extends over 14 amino acids. In germline, CDR1 is SGHRS, CDR2 YFSETQ.

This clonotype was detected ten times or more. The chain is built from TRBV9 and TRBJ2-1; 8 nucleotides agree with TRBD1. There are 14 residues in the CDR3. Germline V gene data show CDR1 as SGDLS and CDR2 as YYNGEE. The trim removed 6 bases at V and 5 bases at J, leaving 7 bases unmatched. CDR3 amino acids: CASNPGQGNNEQFF. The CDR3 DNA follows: TGTGCCAGCAACCCCGGACAGGGCAACAATGAGCAGTTCTTC.

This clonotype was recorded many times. The CDR3: CASSQEVPRVTGELFF. The CDR3 nucleotides are TGCGCCAGCAGCCAAGAGGTCCCCAGGGTAACCGGGGAGCTGTTTTTT. The chain uses TRBV4-3 and TRBJ2-2; perhaps TRBD1 as D (5 bases). With 0 bases removed from V and 5 bases from J, the gap between germline ends came to 13 bases. The germline CDR1 and CDR2 sequences are LGHNA and YSLEER. The length of the CDR3 is 16 residues.

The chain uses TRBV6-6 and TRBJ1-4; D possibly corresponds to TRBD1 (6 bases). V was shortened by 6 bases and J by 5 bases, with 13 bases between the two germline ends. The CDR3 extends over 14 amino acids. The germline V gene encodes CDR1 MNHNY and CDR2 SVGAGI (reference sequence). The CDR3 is CASSAGTSNEKLFF. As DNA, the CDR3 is TGTGCCAGCAGCGCCGGGACAAGCAATGAAAAACTGTTTTTT.

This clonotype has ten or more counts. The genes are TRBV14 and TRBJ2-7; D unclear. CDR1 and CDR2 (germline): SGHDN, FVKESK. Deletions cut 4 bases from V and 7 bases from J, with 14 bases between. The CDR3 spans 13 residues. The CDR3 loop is CASSRNYFGEQYV. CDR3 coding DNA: TGTGCCAGCAGCCGGAACTACTTCGGGGAGCAGTACGTC.

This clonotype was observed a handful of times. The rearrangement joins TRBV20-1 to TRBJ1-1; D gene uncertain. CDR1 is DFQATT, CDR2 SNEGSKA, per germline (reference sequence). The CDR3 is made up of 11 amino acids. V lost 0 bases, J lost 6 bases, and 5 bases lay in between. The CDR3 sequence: CSARDGAEAFF. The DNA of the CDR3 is TGCAGTGCTAGAGATGGGGCTGAAGCTTTCTTT.

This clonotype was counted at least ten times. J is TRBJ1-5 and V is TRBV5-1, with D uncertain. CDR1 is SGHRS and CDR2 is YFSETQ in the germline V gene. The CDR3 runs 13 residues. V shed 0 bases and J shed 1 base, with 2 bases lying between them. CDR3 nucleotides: TGCGCCAGCAGCTTGGACAGCAATCAGCCCCAGCATTTT. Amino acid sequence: CASSLDSNQPQHF. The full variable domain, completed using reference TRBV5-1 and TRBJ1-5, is KAGVTQTPRYLIKTRGQQVTLSCSPISGHRSVSWYQQTPGQGLQFLFEYFSETQRNKGNFPGRFSGRQFSNSRSEMNVSTLELGDSALYLCASSLDSNQPQHFGDGTRLSIL.

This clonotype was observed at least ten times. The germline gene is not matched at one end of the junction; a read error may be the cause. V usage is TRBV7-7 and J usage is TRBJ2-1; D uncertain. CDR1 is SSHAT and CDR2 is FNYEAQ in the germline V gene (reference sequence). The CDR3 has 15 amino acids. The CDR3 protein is CASSRSTSPYNEQFF. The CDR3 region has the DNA TGTGCTAGCAGCCGTTCCACCTCTCCGTACAATGAGCAGTTCTTC.